This TCR beta chain was obtained from a study of control samples from healthy donors and cancer patients. Some clones are missing from TCRdb's copy, which holds only in-frame ones; the method was immunoSEQ multiplex PCR. The sample includes tens of thousands of clones, more than 85% of them seen just once. CDR1 and CDR2 from the germline V gene are SGHAT and FQNNGV. CDR3 size: 15 residues. V gave up 1 base and J gave up 5 bases, with 12 bases separating them. The source material was PBMCs. The chain recombines TRBV11-2 with TRBJ2-4, with D maybe TRBD1 (5 bases). This clonotype was sampled from a woman between 35 and 50 years old with lung cancer. CDR3 loop: CASSLGWGRENIQYF. The CDR3, as DNA: TGTGCCAGCAGCTTAGGGTGGGGCAGGGAAAACATTCAGTACTTC.